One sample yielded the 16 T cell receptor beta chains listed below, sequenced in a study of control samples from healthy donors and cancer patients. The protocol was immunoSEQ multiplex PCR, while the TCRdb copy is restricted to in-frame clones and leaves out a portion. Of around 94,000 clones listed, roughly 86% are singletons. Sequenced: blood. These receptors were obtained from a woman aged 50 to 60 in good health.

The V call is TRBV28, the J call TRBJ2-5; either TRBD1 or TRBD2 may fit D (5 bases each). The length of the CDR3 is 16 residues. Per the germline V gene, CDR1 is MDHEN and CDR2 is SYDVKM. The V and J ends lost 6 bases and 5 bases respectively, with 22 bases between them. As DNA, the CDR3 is TGTGCCAGCAGAGCTGGGGACCTGGACCGAGGGGAGACCCAGTACTTC. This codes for CASRAGDLDRGETQYF.

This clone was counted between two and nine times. CDR3 loop: CASSPRGGRSTDTQYF. Here the CDR3 DNA reads TGTGCCAGCAGCCCGCGGGGGGGCCGGAGCACAGATACGCAGTATTTT. The chain joins TRBV7-6 to TRBJ2-3, with 9 bases that match TRBD2. Unmatched junction bases numbered 6, after V lost 5 bases and J lost 0 bases. The CDR3 runs to 16 residues. Per germline, CDR1 SGHVS and CDR2 FNYEAQ.

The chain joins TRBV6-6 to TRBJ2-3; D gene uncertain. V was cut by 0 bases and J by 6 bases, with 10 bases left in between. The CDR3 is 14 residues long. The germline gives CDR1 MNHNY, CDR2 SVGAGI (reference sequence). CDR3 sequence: CASSYSVRWDTQYF. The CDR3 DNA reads TGTGCCAGCAGTTACTCGGTTAGGTGGGATACGCAGTATTTT.

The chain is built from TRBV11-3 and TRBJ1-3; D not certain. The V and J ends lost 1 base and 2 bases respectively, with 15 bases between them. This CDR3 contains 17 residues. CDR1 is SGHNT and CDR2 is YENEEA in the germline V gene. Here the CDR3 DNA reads TGTGCCAGCAGCTTAGCCGACTGCACTTGGACTGGAAACACCATATATTTT. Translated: CASSLADCTWTGNTIYF.

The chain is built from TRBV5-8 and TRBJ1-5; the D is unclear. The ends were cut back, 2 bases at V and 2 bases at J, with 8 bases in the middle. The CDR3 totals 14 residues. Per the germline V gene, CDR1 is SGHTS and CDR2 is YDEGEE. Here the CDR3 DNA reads TGTGCCAGCAGCTTCCGTCCGGGCAATCAGCCCCAGCATTTT. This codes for CASSFRPGNQPQHF.

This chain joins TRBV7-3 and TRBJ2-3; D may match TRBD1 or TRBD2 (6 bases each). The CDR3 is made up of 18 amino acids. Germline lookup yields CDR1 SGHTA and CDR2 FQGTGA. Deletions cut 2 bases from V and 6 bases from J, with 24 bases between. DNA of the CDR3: TGTGCCAGCAGCTTAGGGCCGGGGGCGACTCATCTCCGGGATACGCAGTATTTT. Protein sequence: CASSLGPGATHLRDTQYF.

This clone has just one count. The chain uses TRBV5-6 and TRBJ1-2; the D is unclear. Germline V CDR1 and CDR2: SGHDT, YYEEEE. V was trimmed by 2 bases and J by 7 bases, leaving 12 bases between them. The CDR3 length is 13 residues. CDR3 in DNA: TGTGCCAGCAGCTTTGACTTTTCTTCTGGCTACACCTTC. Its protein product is CASSFDFSSGYTF.

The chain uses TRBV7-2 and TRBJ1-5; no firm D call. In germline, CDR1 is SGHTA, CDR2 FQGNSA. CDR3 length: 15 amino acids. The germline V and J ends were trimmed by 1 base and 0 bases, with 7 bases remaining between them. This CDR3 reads CASSLVGVSNQPQHF. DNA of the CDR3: TGTGCCAGCAGCTTAGTCGGAGTTAGCAATCAGCCCCAGCATTTT.

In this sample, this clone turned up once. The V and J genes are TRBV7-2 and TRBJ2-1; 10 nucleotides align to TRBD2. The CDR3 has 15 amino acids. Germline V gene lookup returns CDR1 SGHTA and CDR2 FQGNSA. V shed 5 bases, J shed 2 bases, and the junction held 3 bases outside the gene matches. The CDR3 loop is CASSPGLATYNEQFF. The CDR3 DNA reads TGTGCCAGCAGCCCGGGACTAGCGACCTACAATGAGCAGTTCTTC.

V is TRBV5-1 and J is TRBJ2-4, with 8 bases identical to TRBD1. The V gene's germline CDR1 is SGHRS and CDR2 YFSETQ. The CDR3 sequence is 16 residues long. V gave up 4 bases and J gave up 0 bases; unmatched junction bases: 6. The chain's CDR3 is CASSLTGAIAKNIQYF. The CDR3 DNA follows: TGCGCCAGCAGCCTGACAGGGGCCATAGCCAAAAACATTCAGTACTTC.

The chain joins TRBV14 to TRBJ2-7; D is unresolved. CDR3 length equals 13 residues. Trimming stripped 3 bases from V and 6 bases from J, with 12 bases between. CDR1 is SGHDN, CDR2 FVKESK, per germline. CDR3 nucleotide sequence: TGTGCCAGCAGCCATGGTAGGGCTAGCGAGCAGTACTTC. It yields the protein CASSHGRASEQYF.

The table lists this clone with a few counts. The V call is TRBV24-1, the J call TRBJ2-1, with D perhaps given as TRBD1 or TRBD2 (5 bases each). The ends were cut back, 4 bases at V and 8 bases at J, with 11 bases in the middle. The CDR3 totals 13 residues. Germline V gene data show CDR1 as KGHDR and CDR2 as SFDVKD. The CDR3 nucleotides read TGTGCCACCAGTGACGTTCGAGGGGATGAGCAGTTCTTC. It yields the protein CATSDVRGDEQFF.

The chain's CDR3 is CASSPPTGGNTIYF. The CDR3 DNA reads as TGTGCCAGCTCACCGCCAACCGGTGGAAACACCATATATTTT. This sequence joins TRBV18 and TRBJ1-3; no clear D. The germline V gene has CDR1 KGHSH and CDR2 LQKENI. CDR3 length: 14 residues. Trimming removed 3 bases at V and 3 bases at J, with 9 bases between.

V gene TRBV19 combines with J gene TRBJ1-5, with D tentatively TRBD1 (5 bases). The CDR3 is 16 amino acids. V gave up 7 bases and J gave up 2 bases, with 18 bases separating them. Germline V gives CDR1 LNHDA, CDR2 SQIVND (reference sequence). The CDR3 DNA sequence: TGTGCCAGTACCAACCCTGTAGGGGAAGGCAATCAGCCCCAGCATTTT. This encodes CASTNPVGEGNQPQHF.

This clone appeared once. This chain's CDR3 is CASSQYDSGTGAYEQYF. The CDR3 DNA sequence: TGCGCCAGCAGCCAATATGATAGCGGGACAGGGGCGTACGAGCAGTACTTC. V gene TRBV4-3 combines with J gene TRBJ2-7; TRBD1 agrees at 10 bases. Germline CDR1 LGHNA, CDR2 YSLEER. With V trimmed by 2 bases and J by 4 bases, 11 bases remained unmatched. The CDR3 runs to 17 residues.

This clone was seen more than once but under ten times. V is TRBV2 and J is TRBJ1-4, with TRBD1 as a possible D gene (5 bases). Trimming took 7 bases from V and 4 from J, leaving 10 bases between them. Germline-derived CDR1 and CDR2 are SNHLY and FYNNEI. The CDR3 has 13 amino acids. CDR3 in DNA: TGTGCCAGCACACAGGATTATAATGAAAAACTGTTTTTT. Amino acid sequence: CASTQDYNEKLFF. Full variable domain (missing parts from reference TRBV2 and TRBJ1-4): EPEVTQTPSHQVTQMGQEVILRCVPISNHLYFYWYRQILGQKVEFLVSFYNNEISEKSEIFDDQFSVERPDGSNFTLKIRSTKLEDSAMYFCASTQDYNEKLFFGSGTQLSVL.